This T cell receptor beta chain was recorded in a study of T-cell memory formation after mild COVID-19. CDR3 length: 14 amino acids. Trimming removed 5 bases at V and 3 bases at J, with 16 bases between. The germline gives CDR1 DFQATT, CDR2 SNEGSKA (reference sequence). TCRdb passed the 5' RACE reads through MiXCR, listing each CDR3 protein once. The profile shows 200,000 to 300,000 distinct CDR3 sequences, about a sixth of them singletons. This clonotype has only a few counts. The sample consisted of PBMCs or a T cell subset sorted from them (not recorded which). This rearrangement joins TRBV20-1 to TRBJ1-2; tentative D call: TRBD1 (6 bases). The receptor comes from a man younger than 35 who had mild COVID-19 (a few samples of this study predate the infection). Cell type and time point are not known. CDR3 amino acids: CSAVRGGMDYGYTF. The CDR3 DNA reads as TGCAGTGCTGTCAGGGGAGGGATGGACTATGGCTACACCTTC.